This T cell receptor (beta chain) was sequenced for a study of T cells expressing NK-cell markers. Background on the study: Obtained from sorted CD3+CD56+NKG2C+, CD3+CD56+NKG2C- and CD3+CD56-NKG2C+ T cells were the TCR beta repertoires. Study-wide results and limits: A range of roughly 1.0-8% of CD8+ T cells consisted of dominant NKG2C+ clonotypes in about six donors.

Remarks on this clonotype: What it binds is unknown.

CDR3 size: 13 residues. Looked up from germline, CDR1 is MNHEY and CDR2 is SVGAGI. UMIs were included in TCR beta cDNA generated by 5'RACE template switching. TCRdb reprocessed the 5' RACE reads and reports one entry per CDR3 protein, with no DNA. The sample table includes over 150,000 distinct CDR3 sequences. The sequencing sample was made of blood T cells: a sorted CD56 or NKG2C T cell subset, CD4+ or CD8+ T cells, or bulk PBMC T cells (not recorded which). The chain employs TRBV6-5 and TRBJ2-7; TCRdb gives TRBD1 as the D gene, but with no DNA this cannot be confirmed. The receptor's source is a man aged 18 to 69 in good health. This CDR3 is CASSYAKGQGWYF.